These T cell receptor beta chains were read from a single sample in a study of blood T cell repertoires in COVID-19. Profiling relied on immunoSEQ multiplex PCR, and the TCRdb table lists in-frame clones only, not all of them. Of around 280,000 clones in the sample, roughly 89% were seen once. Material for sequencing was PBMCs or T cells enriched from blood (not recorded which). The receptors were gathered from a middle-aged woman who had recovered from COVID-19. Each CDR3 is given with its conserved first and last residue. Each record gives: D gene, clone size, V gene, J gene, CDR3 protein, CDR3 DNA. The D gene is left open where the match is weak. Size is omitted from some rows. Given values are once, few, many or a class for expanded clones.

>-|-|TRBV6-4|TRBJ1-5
CASTNRSEGCQPQHF
TGTGCCAGCACCAACAGGTCCGAAGGGTGTCAGCCCCAGCATTTT
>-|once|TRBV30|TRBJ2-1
CAWTPRDWYSYNEQFF
TGTGCCTGGACCCCGAGGGATTGGTACTCCTACAATGAGCAGTTCTTC
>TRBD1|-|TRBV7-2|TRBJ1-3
CASSLAAGTGVGNTIYF
TGTGCCAGCAGCTTAGCCGCCGGGACAGGGGTCGGAAACACCATATATTTT
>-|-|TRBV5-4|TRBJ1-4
CASSLAGGAVSEKLFF
TGTGCCAGCAGCTTGGCCGGCGGGGCGGTTAGTGAAAAACTGTTTTTT
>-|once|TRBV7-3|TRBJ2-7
CASSQQGGGPYEQYF
TGTGCCAGCAGCCAACAGGGCGGGGGCCCCTACGAGCAGTACTTC
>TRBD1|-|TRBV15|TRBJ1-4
CATSREGQRNEKLFF
TGTGCCACCAGCAGAGAGGGACAGCGGAATGAAAAACTGTTTTTT
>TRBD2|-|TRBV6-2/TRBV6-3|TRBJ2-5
CASSYSIAGSGTQYF
TGTGCCAGCAGTTACTCTATAGCGGGCTCGGGGACCCAGTACTTC
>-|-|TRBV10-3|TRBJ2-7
CAIRLSSGYEQYF
TGTGCCATCAGACTCTCATCGGGCTACGAGCAGTACTTC
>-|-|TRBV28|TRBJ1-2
CASLNPRAGGGYTF
TGTGCCAGTCTTAACCCTCGGGCCGGGGGAGGCTACACCTTC
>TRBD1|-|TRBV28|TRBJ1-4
CASSFPDREGEKLFF
TGTGCCAGCAGTTTTCCGGACAGGGAAGGCGAAAAACTGTTTTTT
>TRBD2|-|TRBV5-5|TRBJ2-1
CASRTGGDYNEQFF
TGTGCCAGCAGAACTGGGGGGGACTACAATGAGCAGTTCTTC
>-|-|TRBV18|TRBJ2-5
CASSPPTVETQYF
TGTGCCAGCTCACCCCCGACAGTAGAGACCCAGTACTTC
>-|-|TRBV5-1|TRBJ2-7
CASSLTTAPYEQYF
TGCGCCAGCAGCTTGACGACAGCACCCTACGAGCAGTACTTC
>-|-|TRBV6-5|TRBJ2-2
CASSSWETDGELFF
TGTGCCAGCAGTTCGTGGGAGACGGACGGGGAGCTGTTTTTT
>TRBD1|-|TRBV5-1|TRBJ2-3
CASSGQGTDTQYF
TGCGCCAGCAGCGGACAGGGAACAGATACGCAGTATTTT
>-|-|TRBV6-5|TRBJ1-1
CASSYGTRVGTEAFF
TGTGCCAGCAGTTACGGGACACGGGTGGGAACTGAAGCTTTCTTT
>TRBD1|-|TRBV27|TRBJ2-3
CASSFWGQGLDTQYF
TGTGCCAGCAGTTTTTGGGGACAGGGGTTAGATACGCAGTATTTT
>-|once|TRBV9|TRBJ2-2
CASSVQAGAGTGELFF
TGTGCCAGCAGCGTACAGGCTGGGGCCGGAACCGGGGAGCTGTTTTTT
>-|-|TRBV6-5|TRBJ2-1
CASSYSGSYEQFF
TGTGCCAGCAGTTACTCGGGCAGCTATGAGCAGTTCTTC
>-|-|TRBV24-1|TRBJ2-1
CATSAHRGNNEQFF
TGTGCCACCAGTGCCCATCGGGGAAACAATGAGCAGTTCTTC
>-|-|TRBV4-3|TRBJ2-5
CASSQAVSGLQETQYF
TGCGCCAGCAGCCAAGCCGTCAGCGGTCTCCAAGAGACCCAGTACTTC
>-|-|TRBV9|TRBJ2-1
CASSVSPLDRSKFF
TGTGCCAGCAGCGTATCCCCGCTAGACAGGTCGAAGTTCTTC